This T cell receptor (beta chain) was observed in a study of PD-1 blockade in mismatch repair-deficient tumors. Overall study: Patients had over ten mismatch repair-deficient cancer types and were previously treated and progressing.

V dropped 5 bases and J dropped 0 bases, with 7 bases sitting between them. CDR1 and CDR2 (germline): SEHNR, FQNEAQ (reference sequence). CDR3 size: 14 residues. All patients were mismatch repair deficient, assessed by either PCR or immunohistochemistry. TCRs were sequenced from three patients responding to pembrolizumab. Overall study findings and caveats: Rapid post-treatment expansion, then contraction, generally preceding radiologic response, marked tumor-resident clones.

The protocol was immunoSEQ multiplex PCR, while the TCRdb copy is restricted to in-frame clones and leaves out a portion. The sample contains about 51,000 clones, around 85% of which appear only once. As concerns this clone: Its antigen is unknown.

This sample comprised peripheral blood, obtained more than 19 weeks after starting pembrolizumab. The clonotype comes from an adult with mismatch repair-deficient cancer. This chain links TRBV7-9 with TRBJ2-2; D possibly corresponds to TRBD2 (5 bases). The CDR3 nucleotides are TGTGCCAGCAGCCAAGCGGCGAACACCGGGGAGCTGTTTTTT. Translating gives CASSQAANTGELFF. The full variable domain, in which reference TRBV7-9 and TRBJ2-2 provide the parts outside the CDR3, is DTGVSQNPRHKITKRGQNVTFRCDPISEHNRLYWYRQTLGQGPEFLTYFQNEAQLEKSRLLSDRFSAERPKGSFSTLEIQRTEQGDSAMYLCASSQAANTGELFFGEGSRLTVL.